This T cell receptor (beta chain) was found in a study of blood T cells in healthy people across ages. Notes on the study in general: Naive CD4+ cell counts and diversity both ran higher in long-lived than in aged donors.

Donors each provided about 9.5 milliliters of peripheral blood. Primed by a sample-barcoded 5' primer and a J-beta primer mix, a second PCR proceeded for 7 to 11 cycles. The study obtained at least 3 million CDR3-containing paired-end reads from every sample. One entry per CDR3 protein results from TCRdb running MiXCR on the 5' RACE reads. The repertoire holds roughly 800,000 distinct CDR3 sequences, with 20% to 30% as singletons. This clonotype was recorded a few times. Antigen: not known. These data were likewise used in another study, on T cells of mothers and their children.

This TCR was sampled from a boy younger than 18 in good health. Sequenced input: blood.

The DNA for the CDR3 is TGTGCCAGCAGCGGTCGGGTGGACGAGCAGTACTTC. Translating gives CASSGRVDEQYF. The rearrangement joins TRBV3-1 to TRBJ2-7; no clear D gene. CDR1 is LGHDT and CDR2 is YNNKEL in the germline V gene (reference sequence). Trimming shortened V by 5 bases and J by 5 bases, and 10 bases separated the two germline ends. The CDR3 loop spans 12 amino acids.